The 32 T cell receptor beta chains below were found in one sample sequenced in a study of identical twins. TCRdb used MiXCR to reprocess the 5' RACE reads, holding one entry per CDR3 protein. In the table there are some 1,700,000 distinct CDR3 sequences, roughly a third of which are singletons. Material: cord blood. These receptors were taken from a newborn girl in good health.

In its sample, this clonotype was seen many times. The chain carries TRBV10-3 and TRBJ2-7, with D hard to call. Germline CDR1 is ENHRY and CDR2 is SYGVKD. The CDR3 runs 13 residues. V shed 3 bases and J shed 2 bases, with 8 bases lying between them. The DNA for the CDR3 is TGTGCCATCAGTGACGGGCTCGCCTACGAGCAGTACTTC. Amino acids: CAISDGLAYEQYF.

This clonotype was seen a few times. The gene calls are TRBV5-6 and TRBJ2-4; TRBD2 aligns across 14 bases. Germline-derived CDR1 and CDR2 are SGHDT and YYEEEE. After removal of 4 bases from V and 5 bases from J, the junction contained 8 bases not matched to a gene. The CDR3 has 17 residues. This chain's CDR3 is CASSPSGLAGVENIQYF. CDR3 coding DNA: TGTGCCAGCAGCCCTTCGGGACTAGCGGGAGTGGAAAACATTCAGTACTTC.

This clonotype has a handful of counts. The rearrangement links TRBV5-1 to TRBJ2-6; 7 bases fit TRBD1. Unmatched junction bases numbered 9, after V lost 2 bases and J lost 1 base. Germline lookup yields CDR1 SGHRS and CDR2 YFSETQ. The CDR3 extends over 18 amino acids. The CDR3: CASSLIVRGSSGANVLTF. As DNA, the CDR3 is TGCGCCAGCAGCTTAATAGTCAGGGGGAGTTCTGGGGCCAACGTCCTGACTTTC.

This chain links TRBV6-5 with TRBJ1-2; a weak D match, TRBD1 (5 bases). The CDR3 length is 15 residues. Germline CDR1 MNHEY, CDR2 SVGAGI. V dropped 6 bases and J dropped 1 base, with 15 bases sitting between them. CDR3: CASRGEGSGNYGYTF. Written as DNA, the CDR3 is TGTGCCAGCAGAGGGGAGGGGAGTGGTAACTATGGCTACACCTTC.

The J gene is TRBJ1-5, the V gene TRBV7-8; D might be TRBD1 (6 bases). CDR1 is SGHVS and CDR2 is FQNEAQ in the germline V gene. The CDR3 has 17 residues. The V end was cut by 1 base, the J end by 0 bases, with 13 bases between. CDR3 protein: CASSLVAQGYSNQPQHF. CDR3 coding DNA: TGTGCCAGCAGCTTAGTCGCACAGGGATATAGCAATCAGCCCCAGCATTTT.

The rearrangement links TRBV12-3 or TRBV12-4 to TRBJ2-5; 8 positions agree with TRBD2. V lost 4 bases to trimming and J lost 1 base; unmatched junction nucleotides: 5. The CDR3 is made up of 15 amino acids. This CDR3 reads CASSWGGRPQETQYF. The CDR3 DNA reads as TGTGCCAGCAGTTGGGGCGGGAGGCCCCAAGAGACCCAGTACTTC.

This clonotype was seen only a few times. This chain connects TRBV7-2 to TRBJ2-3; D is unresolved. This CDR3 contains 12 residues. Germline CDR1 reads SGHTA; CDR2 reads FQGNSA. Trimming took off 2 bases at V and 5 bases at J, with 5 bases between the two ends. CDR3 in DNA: TGTGCCAGCAGCTTATCACAAGATACGCAGTATTTT. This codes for CASSLSQDTQYF.

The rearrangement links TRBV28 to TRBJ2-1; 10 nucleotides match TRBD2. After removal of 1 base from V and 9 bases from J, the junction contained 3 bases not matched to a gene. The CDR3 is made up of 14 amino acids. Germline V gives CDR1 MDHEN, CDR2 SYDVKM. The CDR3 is CASSLLTSGTEQFF. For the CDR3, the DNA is TGTGCCAGCAGTTTATTAACTAGCGGGACTGAGCAGTTCTTC.

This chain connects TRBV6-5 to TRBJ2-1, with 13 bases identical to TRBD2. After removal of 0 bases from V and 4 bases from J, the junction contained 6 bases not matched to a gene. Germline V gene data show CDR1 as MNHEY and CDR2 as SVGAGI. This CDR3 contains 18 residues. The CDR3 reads CASSYSKLAGGPYNEQFF. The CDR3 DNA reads TGTGCCAGCAGTTACTCGAAACTAGCGGGAGGGCCTTACAATGAGCAGTTCTTC.

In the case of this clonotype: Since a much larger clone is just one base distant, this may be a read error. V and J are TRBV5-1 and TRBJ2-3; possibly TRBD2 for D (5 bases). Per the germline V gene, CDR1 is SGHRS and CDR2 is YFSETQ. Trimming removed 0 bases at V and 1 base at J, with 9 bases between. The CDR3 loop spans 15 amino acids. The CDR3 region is CASSLVGEGTDTQYF. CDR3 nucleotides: TGCGCCAGCAGCTTGGTCGGGGAAGGCACAGATACGCAGTATTTT.

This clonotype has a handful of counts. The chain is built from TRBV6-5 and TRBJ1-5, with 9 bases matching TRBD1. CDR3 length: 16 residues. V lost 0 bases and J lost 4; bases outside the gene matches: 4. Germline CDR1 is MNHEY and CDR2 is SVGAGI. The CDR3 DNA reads TGTGCCAGCAGTTACTCGAAGGGACAGGGTAATCAGCCCCAGCATTTT. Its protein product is CASSYSKGQGNQPQHF.

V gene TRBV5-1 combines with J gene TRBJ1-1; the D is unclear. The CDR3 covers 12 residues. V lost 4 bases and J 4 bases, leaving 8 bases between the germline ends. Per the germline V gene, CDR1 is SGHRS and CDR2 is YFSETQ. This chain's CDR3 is CASSHLGTEAFF. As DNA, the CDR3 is TGCGCCAGCAGCCATTTAGGCACTGAAGCTTTCTTT.

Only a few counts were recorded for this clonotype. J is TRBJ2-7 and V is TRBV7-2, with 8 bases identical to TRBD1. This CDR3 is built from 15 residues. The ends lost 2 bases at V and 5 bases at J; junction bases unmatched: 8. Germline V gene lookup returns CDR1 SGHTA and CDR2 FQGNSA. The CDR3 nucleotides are TGTGCCAGCAGCTTATTAACAGGGGGTACAAACGAGCAGTACTTC. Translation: CASSLLTGGTNEQYF.

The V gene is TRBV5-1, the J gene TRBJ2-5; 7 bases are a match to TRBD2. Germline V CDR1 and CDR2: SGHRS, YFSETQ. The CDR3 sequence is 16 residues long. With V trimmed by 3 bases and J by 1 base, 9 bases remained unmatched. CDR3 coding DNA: TGCGCCAGCAGCTCGACGGGACTAACGTTCCAAGAGACCCAGTACTTC. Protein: CASSSTGLTFQETQYF.

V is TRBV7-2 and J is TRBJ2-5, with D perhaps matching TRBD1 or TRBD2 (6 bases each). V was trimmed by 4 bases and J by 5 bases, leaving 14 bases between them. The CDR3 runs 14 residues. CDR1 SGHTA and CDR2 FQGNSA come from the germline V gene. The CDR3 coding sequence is TGTGCCAGCAGCTCGTGGGGGGCTCGTGAGACCCAGTACTTC. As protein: CASSSWGARETQYF.

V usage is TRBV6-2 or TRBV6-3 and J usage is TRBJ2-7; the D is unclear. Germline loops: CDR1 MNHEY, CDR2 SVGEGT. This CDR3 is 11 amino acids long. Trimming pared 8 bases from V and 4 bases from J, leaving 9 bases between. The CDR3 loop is CASGKGYEQYF. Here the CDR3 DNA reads TGTGCCAGCGGAAAAGGATACGAGCAGTACTTC.

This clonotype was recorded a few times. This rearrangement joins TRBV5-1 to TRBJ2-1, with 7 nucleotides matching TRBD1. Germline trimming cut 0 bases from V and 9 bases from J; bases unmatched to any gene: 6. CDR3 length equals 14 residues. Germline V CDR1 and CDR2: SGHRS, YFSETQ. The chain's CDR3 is CASSLAVAGGEQFF. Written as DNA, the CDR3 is TGCGCCAGCAGCTTGGCGGTAGCAGGGGGTGAGCAGTTCTTC.

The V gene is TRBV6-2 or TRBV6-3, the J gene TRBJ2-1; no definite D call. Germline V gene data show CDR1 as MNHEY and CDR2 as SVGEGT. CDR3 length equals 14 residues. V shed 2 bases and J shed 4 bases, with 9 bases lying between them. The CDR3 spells CASSYASMYNEQFF. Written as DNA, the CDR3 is TGTGCCAGCAGTTACGCCTCGATGTACAATGAGCAGTTCTTC.

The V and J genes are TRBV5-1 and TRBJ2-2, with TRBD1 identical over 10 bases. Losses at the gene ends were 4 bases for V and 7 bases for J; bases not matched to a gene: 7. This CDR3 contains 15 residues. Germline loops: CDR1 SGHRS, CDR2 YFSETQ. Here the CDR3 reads CASSAGQGGNGELFF. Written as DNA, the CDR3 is TGCGCCAGCAGCGCCGGACAGGGGGGAAACGGGGAGCTGTTTTTT.

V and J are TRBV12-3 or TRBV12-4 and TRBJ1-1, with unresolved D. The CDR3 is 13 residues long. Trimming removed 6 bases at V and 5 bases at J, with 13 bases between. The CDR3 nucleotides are TGTGCCAGCAGGAGGCAGAGGGAGACTGAAGCTTTCTTT. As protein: CASRRQRETEAFF.

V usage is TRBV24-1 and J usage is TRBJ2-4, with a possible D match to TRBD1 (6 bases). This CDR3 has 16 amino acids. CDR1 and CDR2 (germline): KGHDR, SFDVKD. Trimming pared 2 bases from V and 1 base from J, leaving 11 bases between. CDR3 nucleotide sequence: TGTGCCACCAGTGATTCCAGGGGTATGGCCAAAAACATTCAGTACTTC. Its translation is CATSDSRGMAKNIQYF.

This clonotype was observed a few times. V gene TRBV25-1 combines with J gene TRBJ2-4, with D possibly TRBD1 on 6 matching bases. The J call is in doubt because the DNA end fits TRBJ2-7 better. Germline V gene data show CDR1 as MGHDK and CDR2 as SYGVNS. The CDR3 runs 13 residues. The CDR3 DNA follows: TGTGCCAGCAGGTCAGGGGCAGGCTACGAGCAGTACTTC. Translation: CASRSGAGYEQYF.

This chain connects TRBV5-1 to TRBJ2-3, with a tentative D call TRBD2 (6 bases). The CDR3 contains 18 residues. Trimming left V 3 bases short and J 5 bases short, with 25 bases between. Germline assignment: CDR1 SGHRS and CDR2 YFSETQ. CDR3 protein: CASSSDPPTKGTRDTQYF. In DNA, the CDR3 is TGCGCCAGCAGCTCTGACCCCCCGACCAAAGGGACTCGAGATACGCAGTATTTT.

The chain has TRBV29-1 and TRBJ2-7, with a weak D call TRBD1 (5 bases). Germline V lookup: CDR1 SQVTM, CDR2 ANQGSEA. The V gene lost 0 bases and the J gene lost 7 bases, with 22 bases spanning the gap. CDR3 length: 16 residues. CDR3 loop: CSVEDGLGQTYNEQYF. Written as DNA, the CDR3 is TGCAGCGTTGAAGATGGTCTAGGACAAACCTACAATGAGCAGTACTTC.

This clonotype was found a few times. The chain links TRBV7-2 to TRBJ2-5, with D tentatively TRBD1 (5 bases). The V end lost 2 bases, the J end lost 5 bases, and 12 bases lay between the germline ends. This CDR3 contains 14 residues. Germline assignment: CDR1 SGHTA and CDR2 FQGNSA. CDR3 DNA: TGTGCCAGCAGCTTACAGGGTGTGAGGGAGACCCAGTACTTC. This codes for CASSLQGVRETQYF.

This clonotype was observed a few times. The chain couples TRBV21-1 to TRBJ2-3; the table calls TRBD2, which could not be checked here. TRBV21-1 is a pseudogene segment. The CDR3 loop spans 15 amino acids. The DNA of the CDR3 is TGTGCCAGCAGTATAAGCGGGAGGGCCCGAGATACGCAGTATTTT. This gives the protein CASSISGRARDTQYF.

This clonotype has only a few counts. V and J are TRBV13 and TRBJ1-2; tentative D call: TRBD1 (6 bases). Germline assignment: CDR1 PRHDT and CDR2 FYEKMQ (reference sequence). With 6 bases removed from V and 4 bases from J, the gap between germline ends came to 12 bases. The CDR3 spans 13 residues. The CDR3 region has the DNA TGTGCCAGCAGACGAGGGGGTAGCTATGGCTACACCTTC. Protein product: CASRRGGSYGYTF.

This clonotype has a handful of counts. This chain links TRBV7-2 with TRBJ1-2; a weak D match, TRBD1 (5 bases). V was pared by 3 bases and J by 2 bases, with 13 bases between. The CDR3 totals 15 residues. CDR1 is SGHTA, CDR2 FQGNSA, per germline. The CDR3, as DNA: TGTGCCAGCAGCTTGGTCCGGGGGAGGAACTATGGCTACACCTTC. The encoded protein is CASSLVRGRNYGYTF.

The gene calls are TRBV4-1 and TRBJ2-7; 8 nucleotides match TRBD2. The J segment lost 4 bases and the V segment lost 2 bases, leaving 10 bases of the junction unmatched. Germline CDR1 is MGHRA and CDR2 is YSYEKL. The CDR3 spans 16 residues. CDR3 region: CASSQNWGGGRYEQYF. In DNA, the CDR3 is TGCGCCAGCAGCCAAAATTGGGGCGGGGGGAGATACGAGCAGTACTTC.

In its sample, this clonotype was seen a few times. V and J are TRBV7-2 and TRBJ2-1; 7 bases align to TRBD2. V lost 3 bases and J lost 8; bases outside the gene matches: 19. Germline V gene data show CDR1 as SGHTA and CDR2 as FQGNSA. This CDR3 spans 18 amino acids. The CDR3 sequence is CASSFRTPRGGQIYEQFF. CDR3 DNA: TGTGCCAGCAGCTTCAGAACCCCGCGCGGGGGTCAGATATATGAGCAGTTCTTC. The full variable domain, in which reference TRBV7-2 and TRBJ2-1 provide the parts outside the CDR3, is GAGVSQSPSNKVTEKGKDVELRCDPISGHTALYWYRQSLGQGLEFLIYFQGNSAPDKSGLPSDRFSAERTGGSVSTLTIQRTQQEDSAVYLCASSFRTPRGGQIYEQFFGPGTRLTVL.

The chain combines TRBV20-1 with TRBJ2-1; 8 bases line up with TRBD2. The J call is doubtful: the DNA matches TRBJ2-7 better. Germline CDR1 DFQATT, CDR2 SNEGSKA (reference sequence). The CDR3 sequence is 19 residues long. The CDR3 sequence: CSARDFRAGVPSSYNEQYF. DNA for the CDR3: TGCAGTGCTAGAGATTTCCGAGCGGGAGTCCCAAGCTCCTACAATGAGCAGTACTTC.

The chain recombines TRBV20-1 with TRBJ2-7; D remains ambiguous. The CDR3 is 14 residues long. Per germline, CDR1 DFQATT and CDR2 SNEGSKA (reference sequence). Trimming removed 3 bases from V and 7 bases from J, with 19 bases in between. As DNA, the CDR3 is TGCAGTGCTAGTCGAGCAGCCACCTACAATGAGCAGTACTTC. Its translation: CSASRAATYNEQYF.